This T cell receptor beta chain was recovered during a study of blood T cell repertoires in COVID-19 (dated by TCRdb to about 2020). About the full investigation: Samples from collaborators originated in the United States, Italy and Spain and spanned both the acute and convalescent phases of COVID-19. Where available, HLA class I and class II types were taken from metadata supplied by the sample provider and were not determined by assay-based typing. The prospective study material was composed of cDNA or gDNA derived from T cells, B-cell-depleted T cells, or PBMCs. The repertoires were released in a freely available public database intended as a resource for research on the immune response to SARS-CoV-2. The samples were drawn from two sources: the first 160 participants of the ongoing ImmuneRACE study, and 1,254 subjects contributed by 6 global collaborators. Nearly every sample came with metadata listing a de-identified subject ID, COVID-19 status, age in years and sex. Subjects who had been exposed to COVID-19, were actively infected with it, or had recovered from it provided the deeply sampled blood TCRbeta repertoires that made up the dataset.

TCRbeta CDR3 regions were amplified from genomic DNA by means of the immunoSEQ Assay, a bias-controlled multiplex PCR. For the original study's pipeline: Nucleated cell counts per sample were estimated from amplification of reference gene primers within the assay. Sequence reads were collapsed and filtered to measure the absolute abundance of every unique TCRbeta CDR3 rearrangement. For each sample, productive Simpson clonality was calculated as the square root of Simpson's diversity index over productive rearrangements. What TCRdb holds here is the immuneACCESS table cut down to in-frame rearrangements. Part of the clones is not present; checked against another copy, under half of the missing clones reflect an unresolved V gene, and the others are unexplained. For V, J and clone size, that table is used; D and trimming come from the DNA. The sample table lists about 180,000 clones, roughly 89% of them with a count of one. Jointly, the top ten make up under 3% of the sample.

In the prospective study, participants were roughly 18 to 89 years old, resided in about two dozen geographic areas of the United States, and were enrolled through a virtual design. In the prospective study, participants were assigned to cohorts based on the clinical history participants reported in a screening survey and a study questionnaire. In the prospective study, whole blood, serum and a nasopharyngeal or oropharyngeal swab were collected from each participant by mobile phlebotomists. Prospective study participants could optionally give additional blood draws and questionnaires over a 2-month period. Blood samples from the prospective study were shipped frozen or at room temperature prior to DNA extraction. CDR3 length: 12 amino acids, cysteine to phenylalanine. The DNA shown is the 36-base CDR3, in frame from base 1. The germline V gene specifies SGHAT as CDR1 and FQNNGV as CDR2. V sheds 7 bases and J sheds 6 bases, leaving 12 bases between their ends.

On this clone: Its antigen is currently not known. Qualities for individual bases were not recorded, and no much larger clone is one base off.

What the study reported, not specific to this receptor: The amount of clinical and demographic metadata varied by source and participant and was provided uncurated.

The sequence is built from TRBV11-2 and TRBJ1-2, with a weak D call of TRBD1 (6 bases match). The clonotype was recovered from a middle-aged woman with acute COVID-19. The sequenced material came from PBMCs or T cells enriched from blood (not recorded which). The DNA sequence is TGTGCCAGCACCCAAGGGGGTCATGGCTACACCTTC. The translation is CASTQGGHGYTF.